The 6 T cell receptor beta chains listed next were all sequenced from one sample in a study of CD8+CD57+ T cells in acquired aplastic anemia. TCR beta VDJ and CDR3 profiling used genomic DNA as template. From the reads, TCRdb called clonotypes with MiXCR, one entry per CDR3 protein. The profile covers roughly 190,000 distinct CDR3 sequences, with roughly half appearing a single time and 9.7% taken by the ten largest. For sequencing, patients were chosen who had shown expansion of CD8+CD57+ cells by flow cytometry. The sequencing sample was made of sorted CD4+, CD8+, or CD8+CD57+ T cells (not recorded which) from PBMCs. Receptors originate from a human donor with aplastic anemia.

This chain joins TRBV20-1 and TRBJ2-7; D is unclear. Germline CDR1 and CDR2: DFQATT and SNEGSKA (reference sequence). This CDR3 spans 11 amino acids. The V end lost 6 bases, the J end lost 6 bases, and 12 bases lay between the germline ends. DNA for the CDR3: TGCAGTGCCGAGAAAACGGGCGAGCAGTACTTC. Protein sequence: CSAEKTGEQYF.

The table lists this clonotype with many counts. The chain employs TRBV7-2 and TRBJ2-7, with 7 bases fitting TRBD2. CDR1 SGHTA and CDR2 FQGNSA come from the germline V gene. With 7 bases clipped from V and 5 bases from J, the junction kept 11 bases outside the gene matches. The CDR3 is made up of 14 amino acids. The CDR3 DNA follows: TGTGCCAGCACCCTAGGCGGGAGTCTCGACGAGCAGTACTTC. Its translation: CASTLGGSLDEQYF.

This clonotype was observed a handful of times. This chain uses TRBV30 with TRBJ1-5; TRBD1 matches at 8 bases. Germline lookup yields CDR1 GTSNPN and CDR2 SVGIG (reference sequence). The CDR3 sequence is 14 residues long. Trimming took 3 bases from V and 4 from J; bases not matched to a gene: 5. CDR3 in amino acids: CAWSEGTGNQPQHF. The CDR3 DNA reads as TGTGCCTGGAGCGAAGGGACAGGTAATCAGCCCCAGCATTTT.

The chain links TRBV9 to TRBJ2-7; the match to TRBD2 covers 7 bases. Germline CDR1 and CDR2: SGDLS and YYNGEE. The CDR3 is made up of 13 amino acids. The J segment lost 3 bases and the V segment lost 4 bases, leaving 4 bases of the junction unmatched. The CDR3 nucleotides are TGTGCCAGCAGCACATCGGGGGGCTACGAGCAGTACTTC. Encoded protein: CASSTSGGYEQYF.

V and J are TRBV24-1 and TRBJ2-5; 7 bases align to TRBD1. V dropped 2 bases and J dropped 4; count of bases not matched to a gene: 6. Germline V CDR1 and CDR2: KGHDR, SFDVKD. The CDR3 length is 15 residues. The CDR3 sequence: CATSDSQGGLETQYF. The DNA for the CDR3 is TGTGCCACCAGTGATTCGCAAGGGGGCCTAGAGACCCAGTACTTC.

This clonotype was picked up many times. CDR3 DNA sequence: TGTGCCAGCAGCCCGGGACTCACTAATCAGCCCCAGCATTTT. Translation gives CASSPGLTNQPQHF. This sequence joins TRBV6-1 and TRBJ1-5; the D gene is possibly TRBD1 (5 bases). Germline CDR1 is MNHNS and CDR2 is SASEGT. The CDR3 sequence is 14 residues long. Trimming took 6 bases from V and 4 from J, leaving 13 bases between them.